This paragraph covers one TCR beta chain sequence. Its target is unknown. Assay used: immunoSEQ multiplex PCR; TCRdb lists only in-frame clones, some missing. The sample lists about 74,000 clones; 94% were seen once. These data belong to a study of cytomegalovirus exposure and HLA in healthy donors. Study-level points and caveats: Associated with cytomegalovirus, according to the listing, were 150 to 200 TCR beta chains.

CDR3 length: 15 amino acids. CDR1 and CDR2 (germline): MNHNY, SVGAGI (reference sequence). V shed 5 bases and J 1 base; nucleotides not matched to a gene: 7. The specimen was PBMCs. The V call is TRBV6-6, the J call TRBJ2-7, with 8 positions matching TRBD2. The source is a man in his late teens or twenties in good health and CMV-seropositive. The CDR3 protein is CASSNEREFSYEQYF. DNA of the CDR3: TGTGCCAGCAGTAACGAGCGGGAGTTTTCCTACGAGCAGTACTTC.